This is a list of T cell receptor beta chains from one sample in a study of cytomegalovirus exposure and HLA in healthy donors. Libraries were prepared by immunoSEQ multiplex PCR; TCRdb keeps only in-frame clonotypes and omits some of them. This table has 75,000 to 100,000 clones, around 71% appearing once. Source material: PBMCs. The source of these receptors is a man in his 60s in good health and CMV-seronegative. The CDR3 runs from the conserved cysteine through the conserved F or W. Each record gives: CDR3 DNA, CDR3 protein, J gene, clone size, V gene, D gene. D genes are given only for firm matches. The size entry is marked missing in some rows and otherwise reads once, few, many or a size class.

CDR3nt: TGTGCCAGTAAGGTAACAGACAACACCGGGGAGCTGTTTTTT; CDR3aa: CASKVTDNTGELFF; j_gene: TRBJ2-2; abundance: NA; v_gene: TRBV19; d_gene: NA
CDR3nt: TGTGCCAGCAGCTTAGCGTCGGAGGGGACCGGGGAGCTGTTTTTT; CDR3aa: CASSLASEGTGELFF; j_gene: TRBJ2-2; abundance: NA; v_gene: TRBV7-8; d_gene: NA
CDR3nt: TGTGCCTGGAGTTGGAGGGTACGGACAGATACGCAGTATTTT; CDR3aa: CAWSWRVRTDTQYF; j_gene: TRBJ2-3; abundance: NA; v_gene: TRBV30; d_gene: NA
CDR3nt: TGCGCCAGCAGCCGGGGAGCGGGGGGGGTAGAGACCCAGTACTTC; CDR3aa: CASSRGAGGVETQYF; j_gene: TRBJ2-5; abundance: NA; v_gene: TRBV4-1; d_gene: TRBD2
CDR3nt: TGTGCCAGTAGTATCAGGGACTCCTATAATTCACCCCTCCACTTT; CDR3aa: CASSIRDSYNSPLHF; j_gene: TRBJ1-6; abundance: NA; v_gene: TRBV19; d_gene: NA
CDR3nt: TGTGCCAGCAGTCCAGCTGGGACAGGGAGTGATACGCAGTATTTT; CDR3aa: CASSPAGTGSDTQYF; j_gene: TRBJ2-3; abundance: NA; v_gene: TRBV28; d_gene: TRBD1
CDR3nt: TGTGCCAGCAGCCCCACAGGAACTGAAGCTTTCTTT; CDR3aa: CASSPTGTEAFF; j_gene: TRBJ1-1; abundance: NA; v_gene: TRBV6-6; d_gene: NA
CDR3nt: TGTGCCAGCAGCTTAGGGAGGAACACCGGGGAGCTGTTTTTT; CDR3aa: CASSLGRNTGELFF; j_gene: TRBJ2-2; abundance: NA; v_gene: TRBV7-8; d_gene: NA
CDR3nt: TGCGCCAGCAGCTTGGAAGGACAGTTGGGTGGCTGCACCTTC; CDR3aa: CASSLEGQLGGCTF; j_gene: TRBJ1-2; abundance: NA; v_gene: TRBV5-1; d_gene: NA
CDR3nt: TGTGCCAGCAGTCCGGGCTACAATGAGCAGTTCTTC; CDR3aa: CASSPGYNEQFF; j_gene: TRBJ2-1; abundance: NA; v_gene: TRBV25-1; d_gene: NA
CDR3nt: TGTGCCAGCAGCGGACAGAACACTGAAGCTTTCTTT; CDR3aa: CASSGQNTEAFF; j_gene: TRBJ1-1; abundance: few; v_gene: TRBV6-5; d_gene: NA
CDR3nt: TGTGCCAGCTCACCCGGGGGATGGGGGAACAATCAGCCCCAGCATTTT; CDR3aa: CASSPGGWGNNQPQHF; j_gene: TRBJ1-5; abundance: few; v_gene: TRBV18; d_gene: NA
CDR3nt: TGTGCCAGCAGCCCGGACAGCCAAGAGACCCAGTACTTC; CDR3aa: CASSPDSQETQYF; j_gene: TRBJ2-5; abundance: few; v_gene: TRBV5-4; d_gene: NA
CDR3nt: TGTGCCAGCAGCTTGGGACAGGGTCAAGATACGCAGTATTTT; CDR3aa: CASSLGQGQDTQYF; j_gene: TRBJ2-3; abundance: NA; v_gene: TRBV5-6; d_gene: TRBD1
CDR3nt: TGTGCCAGCAGCACAGGACAGGGGTCGGTCACAGATACGCAGTATTTT; CDR3aa: CASSTGQGSVTDTQYF; j_gene: TRBJ2-3; abundance: NA; v_gene: TRBV5-4; d_gene: TRBD1
CDR3nt: TGTGCCAGCAGTGAAGGGGCTTCACCCCTCCACTTT; CDR3aa: CASSEGASPLHF; j_gene: TRBJ1-6; abundance: few; v_gene: TRBV6-1; d_gene: NA
CDR3nt: TGTGCCAGCAGCTGGCGCGGAGGACAGAATTCACCCCTCCACTTT; CDR3aa: CASSWRGGQNSPLHF; j_gene: TRBJ1-6; abundance: NA; v_gene: TRBV7-2; d_gene: NA
CDR3nt: TGTGCCAGCAGCTTGGACATTTCTGGGGCCAACGTCCTGACTTTC; CDR3aa: CASSLDISGANVLTF; j_gene: TRBJ2-6; abundance: NA; v_gene: TRBV5-4; d_gene: NA
CDR3nt: TGTGCCAGCAGTGACCCTCTAAGACTAGCGCCAACGAACACCGGGGAGCTGTTTTTT; CDR3aa: CASSDPLRLAPTNTGELFF; j_gene: TRBJ2-2; abundance: NA; v_gene: TRBV6-1; d_gene: TRBD2
CDR3nt: TGTGCCAGCAGTGCTGGACTTAATCAGCCCCAGCATTTT; CDR3aa: CASSAGLNQPQHF; j_gene: TRBJ1-5; abundance: NA; v_gene: TRBV6-1; d_gene: NA
CDR3nt: TGTGCCTGGAGTAACCCAGATCAGCCCCAGCATTTT; CDR3aa: CAWSNPDQPQHF; j_gene: TRBJ1-5; abundance: once; v_gene: TRBV30; d_gene: NA
CDR3nt: TGCGCCAGCAGCCAAAACAATTATAGGGGGAGCGGCTACGAGCAGTACTTC; CDR3aa: CASSQNNYRGSGYEQYF; j_gene: TRBJ2-7; abundance: NA; v_gene: TRBV4-1; d_gene: NA
CDR3nt: TGTGCCAGCAGTTTGTCTGAGAGCGGGGCCCCTAGCACAGATACGCAGTATTTT; CDR3aa: CASSLSESGAPSTDTQYF; j_gene: TRBJ2-3; abundance: NA; v_gene: TRBV27; d_gene: TRBD2
CDR3nt: TGTGCCAGCAGCTTAGAAATCGGGGTAGATACGCAGTATTTT; CDR3aa: CASSLEIGVDTQYF; j_gene: TRBJ2-3; abundance: few; v_gene: TRBV7-2; d_gene: NA
CDR3nt: TGTGCCAGCAGCCGATCAGGGGGCTGGATGAACACTGAAGCTTTCTTT; CDR3aa: CASSRSGGWMNTEAFF; j_gene: TRBJ1-1; abundance: few; v_gene: TRBV11-2; d_gene: TRBD1
CDR3nt: TGTGCCAGCGGATCTAGGTCCTTTTACAATGAGCAGTTCTTC; CDR3aa: CASGSRSFYNEQFF; j_gene: TRBJ2-1; abundance: NA; v_gene: TRBV2; d_gene: NA
CDR3nt: TGTGCCATCAGCTGGGACAGGAACACTGAAGCTTTCTTT; CDR3aa: CAISWDRNTEAFF; j_gene: TRBJ1-1; abundance: NA; v_gene: TRBV10-3; d_gene: TRBD1
CDR3nt: TGTGCCAGTAGTATAGTAGGGTTTGGGGCCGGGAGGGATGACACTGAAGCTTTCTTT; CDR3aa: CASSIVGFGAGRDDTEAFF; j_gene: TRBJ1-1; abundance: NA; v_gene: TRBV19; d_gene: NA
CDR3nt: TGTGCCAGTAGTCAACAGGGGAGCCGGGGCCAGCCCCAGCATTTT; CDR3aa: CASSQQGSRGQPQHF; j_gene: TRBJ1-5; abundance: NA; v_gene: TRBV19; d_gene: TRBD1
CDR3nt: TGTGCCAGCTCACTGGACAGCTCCTACGAGCAGTACTTC; CDR3aa: CASSLDSSYEQYF; j_gene: TRBJ2-7; abundance: NA; v_gene: TRBV18; d_gene: NA
CDR3nt: TGTGCTAGCAGCTCCGGGACAGGGAACACCGGGGAGCTGTTTTTT; CDR3aa: CASSSGTGNTGELFF; j_gene: TRBJ2-2; abundance: NA; v_gene: TRBV7-7; d_gene: TRBD1
CDR3nt: TGTGCCAGCTCACCACCCTTTAGCGGGAGACCGTACAATGAGCAGTTCTTC; CDR3aa: CASSPPFSGRPYNEQFF; j_gene: TRBJ2-1; abundance: NA; v_gene: TRBV18; d_gene: TRBD2